This T cell receptor (beta chain) was observed in a study of T cell repertoires in aging, cancer and after chemotherapy. The template was genomic DNA from peripheral blood, not RNA. A mixed TRB-A/B primer pool amplified rearranged TRB by multiplex touch-down PCR. TCRdb re-called the multiplex PCR reads through MiXCR, storing one row per CDR3 protein. The sample holds 1,500 to 2,000 distinct CDR3 sequences, around 43% seen once. V dropped 0 bases and J dropped 4 bases, with 7 bases sitting between them. Germline V gene data show CDR1 as SGDLS and CDR2 as YYNGEE. The CDR3 totals 13 residues. The specimen was blood. This TCR derives from a human donor with a solid tumor. This sequence joins TRBV9 and TRBJ2-5; D is perhaps TRBD2 (5 bases). DNA for the CDR3: TGTGCCAGCAGCGTAGCGGGATCAGAGACCCAGTACTTC. Translation: CASSVAGSETQYF.